This is a list of T cell receptor beta chains from one sample in a study of T cell changes during pregnancy in multiple sclerosis. Method: immunoSEQ multiplex PCR; TCRdb's copy keeps in-frame clones and lacks some. The sample lists 47,000 or so clones, 90% seen once, with approximately 4.9% in the top ten. This material consisted of peripheral blood, taken after pregnancy. The receptors were sampled from a female donor in good health, enrolled as a control in a pregnancy study. CDR3s include the opening cysteine and the closing phenylalanine or tryptophan. The D gene is left open where the match is weak. Clone size, where shown, is once, few, many, or a class for clones that have expanded.

J: TRBJ2-3; V: TRBV5-1; size: .; D: .; length: 13; CDR3: CASSSVTTDTQYF; DNA: TGCGCCAGCAGTTCGGTTACCACAGATACGCAGTATTTT
J: TRBJ1-3; V: TRBV19; size: .; D: .; length: 15; CDR3: CASSIDSLSGNTIYF; DNA: TGTGCCAGTAGTATTGACAGCCTCTCTGGAAACACCATATATTTT
J: TRBJ1-4; V: TRBV4-3; size: .; D: .; length: 18; CDR3: CASSQDRGGQGLNEKLFF; DNA: TGCGCCAGCAGCCAAGATAGAGGAGGCCAAGGCCTTAATGAAAAACTGTTTTTT
J: TRBJ2-1; V: TRBV9; size: .; D: .; length: 16; CDR3: CASSPRADGSYNEQFF; DNA: TGTGCCAGCAGCCCCAGGGCCGATGGGTCCTACAATGAGCAGTTCTTC
J: TRBJ1-2; V: TRBV28; size: .; D: TRBD1; length: 13; CDR3: CASSPPGQVDYTF; DNA: TGTGCCAGCAGTCCCCCGGGACAGGTCGACTACACCTTC
J: TRBJ1-6; V: TRBV19; size: .; D: TRBD1; length: 14; CDR3: CASKGQGRNSPLHF; DNA: TGTGCCAGTAAGGGACAGGGGCGTAATTCACCCCTCCACTTT
J: TRBJ1-4; V: TRBV28; size: few; D: .; length: 19; CDR3: CASSPADSWVSGTNEKLFF; DNA: TGTGCCAGCAGTCCCGCTGACAGTTGGGTCAGTGGAACTAATGAAAAACTGTTTTTT
J: TRBJ1-1; V: TRBV15; size: .; D: .; length: 15; CDR3: CATSRVEQFNTEAFF; DNA: TGTGCCACCAGCAGAGTCGAACAGTTTAACACTGAAGCTTTCTTT
J: TRBJ2-7; V: TRBV6-6; size: .; D: TRBD2; length: 15; CDR3: CASSYSASGAYEQYF; DNA: TGTGCCAGCAGTTACTCTGCTAGCGGTGCCTACGAGCAGTACTTC
J: TRBJ2-7; V: TRBV6-5; size: few; D: .; length: 13; CDR3: CASRRHRAGEQYF; DNA: TGTGCCAGCAGGCGCCACAGGGCTGGGGAGCAGTACTTC
J: TRBJ1-2; V: TRBV6-4; size: few; D: TRBD1; length: 14; CDR3: CASSEGQGGNGYTF; DNA: TGTGCCAGCAGTGAGGGACAGGGGGGAAATGGCTACACCTTC
J: TRBJ2-5; V: TRBV6-1; size: .; D: TRBD2; length: 16; CDR3: CASSEYFAGGQETQYF; DNA: TGTGCCAGCAGTGAATATTTCGCGGGAGGACAAGAGACCCAGTACTTC
J: TRBJ1-2; V: TRBV23-1; size: once; D: .; length: 15; CDR3: CASSQSLAAGYGYTF; DNA: TGCGCCAGCAGTCAATCGTTAGCGGCAGGCTATGGCTACACCTTC
J: TRBJ1-1; V: TRBV7-9; size: once; D: .; length: 13; CDR3: CASSPGGSTEAFF; DNA: TGTGCCAGCAGCCCGGGGGGAAGCACTGAAGCTTTCTTT
J: TRBJ2-2; V: TRBV4-1; size: .; D: TRBD1; length: 14; CDR3: CASSPTGFAGELFF; DNA: TGCGCCAGCAGCCCGACAGGGTTCGCCGGGGAGCTGTTTTTT
J: TRBJ1-5; V: TRBV28; size: .; D: .; length: 17; CDR3: CASSFPGTRLSNQPQHF; DNA: TGTGCCAGCAGTTTTCCCGGGACACGCTTGAGCAATCAGCCCCAGCATTTT
J: TRBJ2-7; V: TRBV7-9; size: .; D: .; length: 13; CDR3: CASSAGMGGEQYF; DNA: TGTGCCAGCAGCGCGGGGATGGGCGGCGAGCAGTACTTC
J: TRBJ2-6; V: TRBV6-1; size: .; D: TRBD2; length: 16; CDR3: CASSEAGGAGANVLTF; DNA: TGTGCCAGCAGTGAAGCTGGGGGGGCTGGGGCCAACGTCCTGACTTTC
J: TRBJ1-4; V: TRBV5-4; size: .; D: .; length: 13; CDR3: CASSYRQNEKLFF; DNA: TGTGCCAGCAGCTACCGACAGAATGAAAAACTGTTTTTT
J: TRBJ2-1; V: TRBV19; size: .; D: TRBD1; length: 15; CDR3: CASSTPGQGGNEQFF; DNA: TGTGCCAGTAGTACCCCGGGACAGGGTGGCAATGAGCAGTTCTTC
J: TRBJ2-1; V: TRBV6-1; size: .; D: .; length: 12; CDR3: CASRGPYNEQFF; DNA: TGTGCCAGCAGGGGGCCCTACAATGAGCAGTTCTTC
J: TRBJ1-4; V: TRBV6-4; size: .; D: TRBD1; length: 15; CDR3: CASSDHRQGGEKLFF; DNA: TGTGCCAGCAGTGACCACCGACAGGGGGGCGAAAAACTGTTTTTT
J: TRBJ2-7; V: TRBV2; size: .; D: TRBD2; length: 15; CDR3: CASSESSGGTYEQYF; DNA: TGTGCCAGCAGTGAATCGAGCGGGGGAACCTACGAGCAGTACTTC
J: TRBJ2-3; V: TRBV9; size: once; D: TRBD2; length: 16; CDR3: CASSSMGLADTDTQYF; DNA: TGTGCCAGCAGCTCGATGGGACTAGCGGACACAGATACGCAGTATTTT
J: TRBJ2-7; V: TRBV19; size: .; D: .; length: 13; CDR3: CASSTGETYEQYF; DNA: TGTGCCAGTAGCACGGGAGAGACCTACGAGCAGTACTTC
J: TRBJ1-2; V: TRBV11-3; size: .; D: TRBD1; length: 18; CDR3: CASSLVRDRDRGDYGYTF; DNA: TGTGCCAGCAGCTTAGTGAGGGACCGGGACAGGGGTGACTATGGCTACACCTTC
J: TRBJ1-1; V: TRBV19; size: .; D: .; length: 15; CDR3: CASSLVSRRDTEAFF; DNA: TGTGCCAGTAGTTTGGTGTCAAGGAGGGACACTGAAGCTTTCTTT